These 27 T cell receptor beta chains were sequenced from one sample in a study of PD-L1 blockade in urothelial cancer. Indicated time point: peripheral blood 6 weeks after treatment start. Produced via immunoSEQ multiplex PCR; TCRdb's table is partial and in-frame only. In the table there are about 40,000 clones, roughly 90% of which are singletons. The sequencing used PBMCs, collected around atezolizumab (anti-PD-L1) treatment. These receptor sequences come from a man between 60 and 75 years old with urothelial cancer.

The gene calls are TRBV6-5 and TRBJ1-5; 7 bases are shared with TRBD1. The CDR3 covers 14 residues. The ends lost 4 bases at V and 9 bases at J; junction bases unmatched: 9. Germline V gives CDR1 MNHEY, CDR2 SVGAGI. Here the CDR3 DNA reads TGTGCCAGCAGTTGGGACAGCAGAATTGCGCCCCAGCATTTT. The encoded protein is CASSWDSRIAPQHF.

The chain employs TRBV7-2 and TRBJ1-1; perhaps TRBD1 as D (5 bases). The CDR3 totals 15 residues. CDR1 is SGHTA, CDR2 FQGNSA, per germline. Trimming removed 7 bases from V and 3 bases from J, with 18 bases in between. CDR3 region: CASIPILRGDTEAFF. CDR3 DNA sequence: TGTGCCAGCATCCCCATATTACGGGGGGACACTGAAGCTTTCTTT.

This clone was counted a few times. This sequence joins TRBV7-9 and TRBJ2-2; 9 bases are a match to TRBD1. Germline-derived CDR1 and CDR2 are SEHNR and FQNEAQ (reference sequence). The CDR3 loop spans 16 amino acids. The ends lost 4 bases at V and 3 bases at J; junction bases unmatched: 6. CDR3 region: CASSSWDREDTGELFF. DNA of the CDR3: TGTGCCAGCAGCTCATGGGACAGGGAAGACACCGGGGAGCTGTTTTTT.

The chain links TRBV2 to TRBJ2-3, with 8 bases lining up with TRBD1. V was pared by 10 bases and J by 1 base, with 7 bases of the junction left unmatched. This CDR3 region has 14 residues. Germline V gene sequence: CDR1 SNHLY, CDR2 FYNNEI. DNA of the CDR3: TGTGCCAAACCTCCGGGACAGGGCACAGATACGCAGTATTTT. Translated: CAKPPGQGTDTQYF.

The chain links TRBV2 to TRBJ1-1; the match to TRBD1 covers 7 bases. From germline, CDR1 is SNHLY and CDR2 FYNNEI. This CDR3 is built from 14 residues. Trimming cost V 8 bases and J 2 bases; bases outside gene matches: 8. The CDR3 DNA sequence: TGTGCCAGCGTTCCGGGGACAGTCAACACTGAAGCTTTCTTT. Residues: CASVPGTVNTEAFF. The full variable domain, completed using reference TRBV2 and TRBJ1-1, is EPEVTQTPSHQVTQMGQEVILRCVPISNHLYFYWYRQILGQKVEFLVSFYNNEISEKSEIFDDQFSVERPDGSNFTLKIRSTKLEDSAMYFCASVPGTVNTEAFFGQGTRLTVV.

V gene TRBV6-5 combines with J gene TRBJ1-2; 7 bases are a match to TRBD1. This CDR3 has 14 residues. CDR1 is MNHEY and CDR2 is SVGAGI in the germline V gene. Trimming cost V 2 bases and J 8 bases; bases outside gene matches: 8. The CDR3 is CASSYEGAGDGYTF. For the CDR3, the DNA is TGTGCCAGCAGTTACGAGGGGGCAGGAGACGGCTACACCTTC.

The chain employs TRBV30 and TRBJ1-1; D unclear. The CDR3 runs to 17 residues. Germline V lookup: CDR1 GTSNPN, CDR2 SVGIG (reference sequence). V lost 0 bases and J 0 bases, leaving 17 bases between the germline ends. This CDR3 is CAWSVGRWRNLNTEAFF. CDR3 DNA sequence: TGTGCCTGGAGTGTAGGTCGATGGAGGAACTTGAACACTGAAGCTTTCTTT. The full variable domain, in which reference TRBV30 and TRBJ1-1 provide the parts outside the CDR3, is SQTIHQWPATLVQPVGSPLSLECTVEGTSNPNLYWYRQAAGRGLQLLFYSVGIGQISSEVPQNLSASRPQDRQFILSSKKLLLSDSGFYLCAWSVGRWRNLNTEAFFGQGTRLTVV.

The chain combines TRBV11-3 with TRBJ2-1; 9 bases fit TRBD2. CDR1 and CDR2 from the germline V gene are SGHNT and YENEEA. Losses at the gene ends were 1 base for V and 8 bases for J; bases not matched to a gene: 9. This CDR3 has 16 residues. The DNA for the CDR3 is TGTGCCAGCAGCTTAGGAGGCGGGAGGGCAAGGGATGAGCAGTTCTTC. Translating it yields CASSLGGGRARDEQFF.

The CDR3 sequence is CASSTGTEVYGYTF. CDR3 DNA sequence: TGTGCCAGTAGTACCGGGACTGAAGTTTATGGCTACACCTTC. The chain joins TRBV19 to TRBJ1-2; tentative D call: TRBD1 (5 bases). This CDR3 spans 14 amino acids. The germline gives CDR1 LNHDA, CDR2 SQIVND (reference sequence). Trimming took off 4 bases at V and 5 bases at J, with 14 bases between the two ends.

This chain links TRBV7-9 with TRBJ2-7; 7 nucleotides align to TRBD2. Per the germline V gene, CDR1 is SEHNR and CDR2 is FQNEAQ (reference sequence). V lost 2 bases and J lost 4; bases outside the gene matches: 11. The CDR3 runs 16 residues. This CDR3 reads CASSLNGLTSRYEQYF. CDR3 bases: TGTGCCAGCAGCTTAAACGGATTGACTAGCAGATACGAGCAGTACTTC.

The chain joins TRBV7-2 to TRBJ2-3; TRBD2 agrees at 8 bases. Germline assignment: CDR1 SGHTA and CDR2 FQGNSA. V shed 7 bases, J shed 3 bases, and the junction held 9 bases outside the gene matches. The CDR3 consists of 15 residues. CDR3 protein: CASTPRGGRTDTQYF. The CDR3 region has the DNA TGTGCCAGCACCCCCCGGGGGGGGCGGACAGATACGCAGTATTTT.

CDR3 residues: CASSLARSSYEQYF. The CDR3 region has the DNA TGTGCCAGCAGCTTAGCCCGCAGCTCCTACGAGCAGTACTTC. The chain carries TRBV11-2 and TRBJ2-7; D remains unclear. From germline, CDR1 is SGHAT and CDR2 FQNNGV. This CDR3 contains 14 residues. V was clipped by 1 base and J by 0 bases, with 7 bases between them. Complete variable domain (other parts from reference TRBV11-2 and TRBJ2-7): EAGVAQSPRYKIIEKRQSVAFWCNPISGHATLYWYQQILGQGPKLLIQFQNNGVVDDSQLPKDRFSAERLKGVDSTLKIQPAKLEDSAVYLCASSLARSSYEQYFGPGTRLTVT.

The chain combines TRBV5-1 with TRBJ2-3; 13 bases map to TRBD2. The germline CDR1 and CDR2 sequences are SGHRS and YFSETQ. CDR3 size: 16 residues. Germline trimming cut 3 bases from V and 2 bases from J; bases unmatched to any gene: 3. For the CDR3, the DNA is TGCGCCAGCAGCTCGGGACTAGCGGGACCCACAGATACGCAGTATTTT. This codes for CASSSGLAGPTDTQYF.

This rearrangement joins TRBV18 to TRBJ2-7, with TRBD2 matching 7 bases. Per germline, CDR1 KGHSH and CDR2 LQKENI. The CDR3 sequence is 13 residues long. V was pared by 6 bases and J by 3 bases, with 5 bases of the junction left unmatched. CDR3: CASSITGGYEQYF. CDR3 DNA: TGTGCCAGCTCTATAACGGGGGGCTACGAGCAGTACTTC.

This chain links TRBV18 with TRBJ2-5; the D gene is possibly TRBD2 (6 bases). Trimming shortened V by 3 bases and J by 2 bases, and 19 bases separated the two germline ends. CDR1 is KGHSH and CDR2 is LQKENI in the germline V gene. There are 17 residues in the CDR3. CDR3 in amino acids: CASSPQRGSGRQETQYF. In DNA form, the CDR3 reads TGTGCCAGCTCACCCCAACGAGGTAGCGGAAGACAAGAGACCCAGTACTTC.

The chain recombines TRBV2 with TRBJ2-5; TRBD2 might be the D (5 bases). This CDR3 region has 13 residues. Trimming removed 5 bases from V and 2 bases from J, with 9 bases in between. CDR1 is SNHLY, CDR2 FYNNEI, per germline. The CDR3 DNA follows: TGTGCCAGCAGTTCGGACTCGCAAGAGACCCAGTACTTC. Amino acid sequence: CASSSDSQETQYF.

The gene calls are TRBV10-3 and TRBJ1-2; 9 bases line up with TRBD1. V lost 7 bases to trimming and J lost 2 bases; unmatched junction nucleotides: 11. The CDR3 contains 16 residues. CDR1 is ENHRY, CDR2 SYGVKD, per germline. The CDR3: CAITHSPGTGNYGYTF. In DNA, the CDR3 is TGTGCCATCACCCATAGTCCCGGGACAGGGAACTATGGCTACACCTTC.

This rearrangement joins TRBV15 to TRBJ1-5, with unresolved D. The germline V gene has CDR1 LNHNV and CDR2 YYDKDF (reference sequence). The CDR3 covers 13 residues. V was shortened by 0 bases and J by 7 bases, with 7 bases between the two germline ends. The CDR3 sequence: CATSRDRVQPQHF. The CDR3, as DNA: TGTGCCACCAGCAGAGATAGAGTCCAGCCCCAGCATTTT.

The V call is TRBV10-2, the J call TRBJ1-3; D not certain. The CDR3 extends over 15 amino acids. V lost 0 bases, J lost 0 bases, and 6 bases lay in between. Per the germline V gene, CDR1 is WSHSY and CDR2 is SAAADI. This CDR3 reads CASSESISSGNTIYF. In DNA form, the CDR3 reads TGCGCCAGCAGTGAGTCGATCAGCTCTGGAAACACCATATATTTT.

This chain links TRBV30 with TRBJ1-2; 8 nucleotides agree with TRBD1. Trimming cost V 1 base and J 6 bases; bases outside gene matches: 1. The germline V gene has CDR1 GTSNPN and CDR2 SVGIG (reference sequence). CDR3 size: 12 residues. The CDR3 protein is CAWSGQGNGYTF. The CDR3 coding sequence is TGTGCCTGGAGTGGACAGGGGAATGGCTACACCTTC.

The chain combines TRBV30 with TRBJ1-5; 9 positions agree with TRBD1. Germline loops: CDR1 GTSNPN, CDR2 SVGIG (reference sequence). This CDR3 is 15 amino acids long. With 2 bases clipped from V and 4 bases from J, the junction kept 6 bases outside the gene matches. CDR3 DNA: TGTGCCTGGAGTAGGAGACAGGGGGTTAATCAGCCCCAGCATTTT. It translates to CAWSRRQGVNQPQHF.

The chain joins TRBV15 to TRBJ1-4, with D possibly matching TRBD1 (5 bases). This CDR3 spans 13 amino acids. CDR1 is LNHNV and CDR2 is YYDKDF in the germline V gene (reference sequence). V gave up 4 bases and J gave up 8 bases, with 11 bases separating them. The CDR3 spells CATSKGYEEKLFF. DNA of the CDR3: TGTGCCACCAGCAAGGGGTACGAGGAAAAACTGTTTTTT.

The CDR3, as DNA: TGTGCCAGCAGTTGGACAGGGGGCGGTCAGCCCCAGCATTTT. Its translation is CASSWTGGGQPQHF. The chain uses TRBV6-1 and TRBJ1-5, with 11 positions matching TRBD1. The junction had 3 bases not matched to a gene; V was cut back by 5 bases and J by 6 bases. Germline V gene data show CDR1 as MNHNS and CDR2 as SASEGT. The CDR3 covers 14 residues.

V and J are TRBV7-3 and TRBJ2-3, with D possibly matching TRBD2 (6 bases). Germline V gives CDR1 SGHTA, CDR2 FQGTGA. This CDR3 contains 15 residues. Deletions cut 1 base from V and 1 base from J, with 9 bases between. CDR3 protein: CASSLNGGRTDTQYF. DNA of the CDR3: TGTGCCAGCAGCTTAAACGGGGGACGCACAGATACGCAGTATTTT. Full variable domain (outside the CDR3, taken from reference TRBV7-3 and TRBJ2-3): GAGVSQTPSNKVTEKGKYVELRCDPISGHTALYWYRQSLGQGPEFLIYFQGTGAADDSGLPNDRFFAVRPEGSVSTLKIQRTERGDSAVYLCASSLNGGRTDTQYFGPGTRLTVL.

The chain carries TRBV10-1 and TRBJ2-5; D is possibly TRBD2 (6 bases). Germline CDR1 WNHNN, CDR2 SYGVQD (reference sequence). The CDR3 length is 16 residues. Trimming took off 2 bases at V and 5 bases at J, with 18 bases between the two ends. The CDR3 protein is CASSEGGERPGETQYF. DNA for the CDR3: TGCGCCAGCAGTGAGGGCGGGGAACGGCCGGGGGAGACCCAGTACTTC.

This chain uses TRBV5-4 with TRBJ2-2; possible D gene TRBD2, 6 bases. Germline CDR1 is SGHNT and CDR2 is YYREEE (reference sequence). This CDR3 spans 15 amino acids. V lost 4 bases, J lost 0 bases, and 10 bases lay in between. The CDR3 region is CASSGWGANTGELFF. The DNA of the CDR3 is TGTGCCAGCAGCGGGTGGGGGGCGAACACCGGGGAGCTGTTTTTT.

This sequence joins TRBV6-6 and TRBJ2-1; 8 bases align to TRBD2. The CDR3 has 16 residues. Germline CDR1 MNHNY, CDR2 SVGAGI (reference sequence). The junction had 12 bases not matched to a gene; V was cut back by 5 bases and J by 6 bases. CDR3 residues: CASSRALSSGSNEQFF. The CDR3 region has the DNA TGTGCCAGCAGTCGCGCCCTCTCCAGCGGGAGCAATGAGCAGTTCTTC.